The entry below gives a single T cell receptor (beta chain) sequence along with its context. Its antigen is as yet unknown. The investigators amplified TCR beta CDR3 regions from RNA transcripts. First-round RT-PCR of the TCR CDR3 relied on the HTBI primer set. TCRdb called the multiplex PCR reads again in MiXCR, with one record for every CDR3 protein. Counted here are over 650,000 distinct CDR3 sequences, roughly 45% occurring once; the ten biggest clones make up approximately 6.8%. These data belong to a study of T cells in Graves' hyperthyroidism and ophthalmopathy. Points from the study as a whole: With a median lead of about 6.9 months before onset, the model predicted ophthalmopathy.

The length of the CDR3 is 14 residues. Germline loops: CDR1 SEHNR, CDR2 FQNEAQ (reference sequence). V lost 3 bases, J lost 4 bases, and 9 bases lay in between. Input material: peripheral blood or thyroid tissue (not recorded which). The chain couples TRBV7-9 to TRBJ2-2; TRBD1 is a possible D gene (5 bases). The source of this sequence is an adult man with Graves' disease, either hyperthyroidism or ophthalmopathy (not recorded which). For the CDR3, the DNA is TGTGCCAGCAGCTTCAGGGTTGGCACCGGGGAGCTGTTTTTT. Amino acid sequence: CASSFRVGTGELFF.